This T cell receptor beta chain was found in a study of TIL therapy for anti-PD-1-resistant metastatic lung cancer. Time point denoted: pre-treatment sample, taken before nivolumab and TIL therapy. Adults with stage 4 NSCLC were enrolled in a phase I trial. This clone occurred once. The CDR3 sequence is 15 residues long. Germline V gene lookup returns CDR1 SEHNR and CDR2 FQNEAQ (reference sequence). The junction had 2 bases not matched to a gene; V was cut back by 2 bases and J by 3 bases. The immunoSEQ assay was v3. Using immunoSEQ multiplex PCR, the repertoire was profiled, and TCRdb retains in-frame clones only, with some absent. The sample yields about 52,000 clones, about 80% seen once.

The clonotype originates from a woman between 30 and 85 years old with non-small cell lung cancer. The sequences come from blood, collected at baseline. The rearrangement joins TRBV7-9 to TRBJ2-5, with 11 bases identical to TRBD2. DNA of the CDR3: TGTGCCAGCAGCTTAACGGGACTAGCGGAAGAGACCCAGTACTTC. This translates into CASSLTGLAEETQYF. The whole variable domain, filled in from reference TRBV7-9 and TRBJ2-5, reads DTGVSQNPRHKITKRGQNVTFRCDPISEHNRLYWYRQTLGQGPEFLTYFQNEAQLEKSRLLSDRFSAERPKGSFSTLEIQRTEQGDSAMYLCASSLTGLAEETQYFGPGTRLLVL.